This T cell receptor (beta chain) was identified in a study of early stage breast cancer tumors. Study background: About 70% of the 16 invasive tumors were ER+, PR+ and HER2-.

Libraries were prepared by immunoSEQ multiplex PCR; TCRdb keeps only in-frame clonotypes and omits some of them. The sample includes about 4,800 clones, around 68% seen only once; the top ten take 26%. CDR1 is MNHEY, CDR2 SVGAGI, per germline. Trimming cost V 6 bases and J 0 bases; bases outside gene matches: 6. The CDR3 covers 15 residues. The adjacent normal breast tissue was taken roughly 1.8-4.5 cm from the tumor. This chain links TRBV6-5 with TRBJ2-3; 7 nucleotides line up with TRBD2. This TCR derives from a person between 55 and 69 years old with breast cancer. The sequenced sample consisted of normal breast tissue next to the tumor. CDR3 in DNA: TGTGCCAGCAGGATGTGGCGGGGGAGCACAGATACGCAGTATTTT. Its protein is CASRMWRGSTDTQYF.